This TCR beta chain was identified in a study of T cell responses to AZD1222 COVID-19 vaccine. Regarding the study as a whole: Breadth and depth of Spike-specific TCRs rose after two AZD1222 doses. Without day 14 samples, only post-peak T cell repertoires were studied.

Remarks on this clone: Its antigen is as yet unknown.

The method was immunoSEQ multiplex PCR; TCRdb's version includes in-frame clones alone and lacks a portion of them. The sample has tens of thousands of clones; 85% to 90% are singletons. This receptor was taken from an adult in good health. The input for sequencing was peripheral blood, taken on day 0 of AZD1222 vaccination.

CDR3 sequence (DNA): TGTGCCAGCAGCTTAGACCAGGGGCAGAACTATGGCTACACCTTC. This gives the protein CASSLDQGQNYGYTF. The rearrangement links TRBV7-2 to TRBJ1-2; D perhaps matches TRBD1 (6 bases). Trimming shortened V by 1 base and J by 2 bases, and 11 bases separated the two germline ends. The CDR3 runs to 15 residues. Germline CDR1 and CDR2: SGHTA and FQGNSA.